The 14 T cell receptor beta chains below come from one sample, sequenced in a study of CD8 T cells in Susac syndrome. Random hexamers served to reverse transcribe roughly 0.5 to 1 ug RNA. Via MiXCR, TCRdb re-called the immunoSEQ multiplex PCR reads, giving one row per CDR3 protein. This sample has 150,000 to 200,000 distinct CDR3 sequences, with around 94% found just once. The sample taken for sequencing was CD4+ T cells from PBMCs. The receptors originated from a human donor with multiple sclerosis.

This chain joins TRBV3-1 and TRBJ1-1; D uncertain. The V gene's germline CDR1 is LGHDT and CDR2 YNNKEL (reference sequence). The CDR3 is made up of 13 amino acids. Trimming removed 5 bases from V and 0 bases from J, with 7 bases in between. The CDR3 reads CASSYSLNTEAFF. The CDR3 nucleotides are TGTGCCAGCAGCTATTCACTGAACACTGAAGCTTTCTTT.

The V and J genes are TRBV29-1 and TRBJ2-7; TRBD1 might be the D (6 bases). The CDR3 loop spans 13 amino acids. Germline loops: CDR1 SQVTM, CDR2 ANQGSEA. Deletions cut 7 bases from V and 2 bases from J, with 15 bases between. The DNA for the CDR3 is TGCAGCGCCCTACGGGACAACCCCTACGAGCAGTACTTC. Its protein product is CSALRDNPYEQYF.

The rearrangement links TRBV24-1 to TRBJ2-1; 10 nucleotides line up with TRBD2. V was pared by 2 bases and J by 6 bases, with 3 bases of the junction left unmatched. CDR3 size: 15 residues. Germline assignment: CDR1 KGHDR and CDR2 SFDVKD. The CDR3: CATSDSSGSVNEQFF. The CDR3 bases are TGTGCCACCAGTGATTCTAGCGGGAGTGTCAATGAGCAGTTCTTC.

The chain couples TRBV11-1 to TRBJ2-1, with 9 bases identical to TRBD1. There are 14 residues in the CDR3. Germline trimming cut 6 bases from V and 6 bases from J; bases unmatched to any gene: 6. Germline V gene lookup returns CDR1 SGHAT and CDR2 FQDESV (reference sequence). CDR3 bases: TGTGCCAGCAGTTCCTTGACAGGGGGCAATGAGCAGTTCTTC. This sequence encodes CASSSLTGGNEQFF.

This chain links TRBV9 with TRBJ2-3, with D unclear. The CDR3 extends over 15 amino acids. Germline CDR1 SGDLS, CDR2 YYNGEE. V lost 1 base and J 0 bases, leaving 9 bases between the germline ends. The chain's CDR3 is CASSVRWASTDTQYF. CDR3 sequence (DNA): TGTGCCAGCAGCGTAAGGTGGGCTAGCACAGATACGCAGTATTTT.

The chain couples TRBV6-1 to TRBJ2-7, with 11 bases identical to TRBD1. Trimming at V came to 6 bases and at J to 0 bases, leaving 10 bases not matched to a gene. The germline V gene encodes CDR1 MNHNS and CDR2 SASEGT. This CDR3 contains 17 residues. CDR3 bases: TGTGCCAGCAGCCTACTAGGACAGGGGGCCAGCTCCTACGAGCAGTACTTC. Residues: CASSLLGQGASSYEQYF.

The chain has TRBV5-4 and TRBJ2-1; D tentatively fits TRBD1 or TRBD2 (5 bases each). In germline, CDR1 is SGHNT, CDR2 YYREEE (reference sequence). V was trimmed by 0 bases and J by 4 bases, leaving 11 bases between them. There are 15 residues in the CDR3. The CDR3 nucleotides read TGTGCCAGCAGCTTGGTGGGGACCGAGTACAATGAGCAGTTCTTC. It specifies CASSLVGTEYNEQFF.

V is TRBV9 and J is TRBJ2-6; 7 bases agree with TRBD2. The CDR3 is 16 amino acids. The V segment lost 4 bases and the J segment 6 bases; nucleotides outside the gene matches: 10. Looked up from germline, CDR1 is SGDLS and CDR2 is YYNGEE. The CDR3 nucleotides are TGTGCCAGCAGCCCCATGCAAGCGGGATTGGCCAACGTCCTGACTTTC. It is translated as CASSPMQAGLANVLTF.

Only one count was recorded for this clonotype. The chain joins TRBV6-4 to TRBJ1-1, with D perhaps matching TRBD1 (6 bases). Trimming removed 5 bases at V and 3 bases at J, with 13 bases between. This CDR3 contains 14 residues. The germline gives CDR1 MRHNA, CDR2 SNTAGT. Here the CDR3 reads CASSPSGGDTEAFF. CDR3 DNA sequence: TGTGCCAGCAGTCCCTCCGGGGGCGACACTGAAGCTTTCTTT.

This clonotype has only one observation. The chain carries TRBV27 and TRBJ2-2, with 8 bases fitting TRBD2. Unmatched junction bases numbered 9, after V lost 6 bases and J lost 6 bases. This CDR3 has 15 amino acids. Germline V lookup: CDR1 MNHEY, CDR2 SMNVEV (reference sequence). This CDR3 reads CASRPAGVGAGELFF. For the CDR3, the DNA is TGTGCCAGCAGACCAGCGGGAGTTGGGGCCGGGGAGCTGTTTTTT.

The rearrangement uses TRBV11-2 and TRBJ2-1; 7 bases match TRBD2. Germline V lookup: CDR1 SGHAT, CDR2 FQNNGV. V trimming: 10 bases; J trimming: 9 bases; junction bases outside the gene matches: 6. This CDR3 has 11 amino acids. The CDR3 coding sequence is TGTGCCACCATAGGCGGGGGTGAGCAGTTCTTC. This gives the protein CATIGGGEQFF.

This clonotype was detected a few times. The chain recombines TRBV18 with TRBJ2-7; no definite D call. Looked up from germline, CDR1 is KGHSH and CDR2 is LQKENI. The length of the CDR3 is 12 residues. The V and J ends lost 3 bases and 1 base respectively, with 4 bases between them. The CDR3 reads CASSPESYEQYF. The CDR3 DNA reads as TGTGCCAGCTCACCGGAGTCCTACGAGCAGTACTTC.

The chain joins TRBV29-1 to TRBJ2-7, with a possible D match to TRBD2 (6 bases). V shed 8 bases and J shed 2 bases, with 13 bases lying between them. Germline CDR1 reads SQVTM; CDR2 reads ANQGSEA. This CDR3 spans 12 amino acids. The CDR3 sequence is CSIRETTYEQYF. The CDR3 nucleotides are TGCAGCATCCGGGAGACCACCTACGAGCAGTACTTC.

The chain recombines TRBV2 with TRBJ2-7; no reliable D call. Between the trimmed V and J ends, which lost 3 bases and 0 bases, there was a span of 9 bases. The length of the CDR3 is 14 residues. The germline V gene has CDR1 SNHLY and CDR2 FYNNEI. The chain's CDR3 is CASSEDRISYEQYF. CDR3 sequence (DNA): TGTGCCAGCAGTGAGGACCGCATCTCCTACGAGCAGTACTTC.